This TCR beta chain came from a study of T-cell reconstitution after alpha-beta-depleted transplantation in children. Germline CDR1 is KGHSH and CDR2 is LQKENI. V lost 5 bases and J 4 bases, leaving 24 bases between the germline ends. This CDR3 region has 17 residues. The TCRbeta library incorporated unique molecular identifiers. TCRdb reprocessed the PCR reads via MiXCR and lists one record per CDR3 protein. The data contain 450,000 to 500,000 distinct CDR3 sequences, under 15% of them singletons. J is TRBJ2-7 and V is TRBV18, with D maybe TRBD1 (6 bases). The sequence was obtained from a human donor who donated a stem cell graft to a child with combined immunodeficiency. The input for sequencing was PBMCs from the stem cell graft donor, taken from the stem cell graft. CDR3 sequence reads: CASSSGLGVTGPYEQYF. The CDR3 DNA sequence: TGTGCCAGCTCATCGGGCTTGGGTGTAACAGGGCCTTACGAGCAGTACTTC.